Shown below are 18 T cell receptor beta chains from a single sample sequenced in a study of long-term antiretroviral therapy in people with HIV. It was version v3.0 of the immunoSEQ assay that was run at survey level. The repertoire was sequenced with immunoSEQ multiplex PCR; TCRdb's copy has only in-frame clones and lacks some. The table has approximately 18,000 clones, 65% to 85% seen once; the top ten hold approximately 4.9%. Sequenced here: unsorted PBMCs, sampled 0.1 years before starting antiretroviral therapy. Receptor source: a man younger than 35 with HIV.

CDR3 region: CASSLAVDNEQFF. DNA for the CDR3: TGTGCCAGCAGCTTGGCGGTAGACAATGAGCAGTTCTTC. The chain joins TRBV5-5 to TRBJ2-1; D is unresolved. V was shortened by 0 bases and J by 5 bases, with 6 bases between the two germline ends. From germline, CDR1 is SGHKS and CDR2 YYEKEE (reference sequence). CDR3 length: 13 amino acids.

This chain links TRBV19 with TRBJ1-4; D might be TRBD1 (6 bases). The CDR3 is made up of 14 amino acids. With 6 bases removed from V and 3 bases from J, the gap between germline ends came to 11 bases. Germline CDR1 LNHDA, CDR2 SQIVND (reference sequence). The CDR3 region is CASRKGDSNEKLFF. The CDR3 DNA is TGTGCCAGTAGGAAGGGGGATTCTAATGAAAAACTGTTTTTT.

This clone was observed a single time. The V call is TRBV7-9, the J call TRBJ2-5, with D maybe TRBD1 (5 bases). Germline V gene lookup returns CDR1 SEHNR and CDR2 FQNEAQ (reference sequence). The CDR3 has 14 amino acids. Trimming removed 4 bases at V and 2 bases at J, with 11 bases between. CDR3 sequence (DNA): TGTGCCAGCAGCTACCCAGGGAAACAAGAGACCCAGTACTTC. Translation: CASSYPGKQETQYF.

This clone was seen a few times. The rearrangement uses TRBV9 and TRBJ1-6; D is undetermined. The CDR3 runs 17 residues. The V gene's germline CDR1 is SGDLS and CDR2 YYNGEE. The V end lost 4 bases, the J end lost 0 bases, and 14 bases lay between the germline ends. DNA of the CDR3: TGTGCCAGCAGCCCCCGGAGTCCGATCTCCTATAATTCACCCCTCCACTTT. Residues: CASSPRSPISYNSPLHF.

The gene calls are TRBV7-8 and TRBJ2-3; 9 nucleotides align to TRBD2. J was trimmed by 5 bases and V by 10 bases; bases with no gene match: 7. CDR3 size: 13 residues. Germline V lookup: CDR1 SGHVS, CDR2 FQNEAQ. CDR3 sequence reads: CAIAGVVVDTQYF. The DNA for the CDR3 is TGTGCCATAGCGGGAGTGGTGGTAGATACGCAGTATTTT.

The chain couples TRBV7-9 to TRBJ1-2, with D maybe TRBD1 (6 bases). In germline, CDR1 is SEHNR, CDR2 FQNEAQ (reference sequence). The length of the CDR3 is 16 residues. The V gene lost 5 bases and the J gene lost 1 base, with 17 bases spanning the gap. CDR3 bases: TGTGCCAGCAGCACCAGGGACACCACAGTTAACTATGGCTACACCTTC. Translation: CASSTRDTTVNYGYTF.

This chain uses TRBV5-1 with TRBJ2-2; no clear D. Trimming left V 3 bases short and J 3 bases short, with 9 bases between. The germline V gene has CDR1 SGHRS and CDR2 YFSETQ. The CDR3 sequence is 14 residues long. DNA of the CDR3: TGCGCCAGCAGCTACGGGTCGGACACCGGGGAGCTGTTTTTT. Residues: CASSYGSDTGELFF.

This clone was seen a single time. The chain employs TRBV30 and TRBJ1-4; 11 positions match TRBD1. The germline CDR1 and CDR2 sequences are GTSNPN and SVGIG (reference sequence). The V gene end was trimmed by 2 bases and the J gene end by 4 bases; junction bases not matched to a gene: 6. The CDR3 has 16 amino acids. The CDR3 here is CAWSWDRGTFNEKLFF. DNA of the CDR3: TGTGCCTGGAGTTGGGACAGGGGGACGTTTAATGAAAAACTGTTTTTT.

This clone was counted between two and nine times. V is TRBV9 and J is TRBJ1-1, with D maybe TRBD1 (5 bases). Trimming pared 0 bases from V and 5 bases from J, leaving 14 bases between. This CDR3 is built from 15 residues. Germline loops: CDR1 SGDLS, CDR2 YYNGEE. This CDR3 reads CASSVVGGSGTEAFF. In DNA form, the CDR3 reads TGTGCCAGCAGCGTAGTTGGGGGATCGGGGACTGAAGCTTTCTTT.

The V call is TRBV28, the J call TRBJ1-1, with no clear D. Trimming pared 11 bases from V and 0 bases from J, leaving 16 bases between. Germline lookup yields CDR1 MDHEN and CDR2 SYDVKM. The CDR3 spans 14 residues. The CDR3: CAGRSLSMNTEAFF. CDR3 coding DNA: TGTGCCGGTAGGTCGCTCAGCATGAACACTGAAGCTTTCTTT. The entire variable domain, with the rest obtained from reference TRBV28 and TRBJ1-1, is as follows: DVKVTQSSRYLVKRTGEKVFLECVQDMDHENMFWYRQDPGLGLRLIYFSYDVKMKEKGDIPEGYSVSREKKERFSLILESASTNQTSMYLCAGRSLSMNTEAFFGQGTRLTVV.

The rearrangement links TRBV29-1 to TRBJ2-7; D not resolved. CDR1 SQVTM and CDR2 ANQGSEA come from the germline V gene. The V gene lost 5 bases and the J gene lost 0 bases, with 11 bases spanning the gap. This CDR3 has 13 amino acids. The CDR3 DNA sequence: TGCAGCGTTAGATTCGAGAACTCCTACGAGCAGTACTTC. Translation: CSVRFENSYEQYF.

This clone was detected only a few times. The V gene is TRBV7-9, the J gene TRBJ1-2; D not resolved. The CDR3 totals 14 residues. Germline CDR1 and CDR2: SEHNR and FQNEAQ (reference sequence). The ends were cut back, 5 bases at V and 0 bases at J, with 10 bases in the middle. CDR3 sequence reads: CASSPQLANYGYTF. DNA of the CDR3: TGTGCCAGCAGCCCACAGTTAGCTAACTATGGCTACACCTTC.

This chain links TRBV28 with TRBJ2-3, with 7 bases aligning to TRBD2. CDR3 length: 15 amino acids. Unmatched junction bases numbered 5, after V lost 2 bases and J lost 3 bases. Germline CDR1 MDHEN, CDR2 SYDVKM. CDR3 nucleotide sequence: TGTGCCAGCAGTTTAGGGGGGGGGTTGACAGATACGCAGTATTTT. It is translated as CASSLGGGLTDTQYF.

V usage is TRBV28 and J usage is TRBJ1-3; no firm D call. This CDR3 contains 14 residues. The germline V and J ends were trimmed by 6 bases and 0 bases, with 9 bases remaining between them. CDR1 is MDHEN and CDR2 is SYDVKM in the germline V gene. CDR3 coding DNA: TGTGCCAGCAGCGATACAGTCTCTGGAAACACCATATATTTT. It is translated as CASSDTVSGNTIYF.

This rearrangement joins TRBV7-2 to TRBJ1-1; perhaps TRBD1 as D (5 bases). Germline V CDR1 and CDR2: SGHTA, FQGNSA. The CDR3 loop spans 14 amino acids. Trimming removed 6 bases at V and 5 bases at J, with 16 bases between. CDR3: CASSRGRARTEAFF. CDR3 nucleotide sequence: TGTGCCAGCAGTCGGGGGAGGGCTAGGACTGAAGCTTTCTTT.

This clone was seen once. This rearrangement joins TRBV11-2 to TRBJ1-1; D is unclear. V was pared by 3 bases and J by 1 base, with 6 bases between. CDR3 length: 13 residues. Germline CDR1 SGHAT, CDR2 FQNNGV. This CDR3 is CASSLTENTEAFF. Written as DNA, the CDR3 is TGTGCCAGCAGCTTGACCGAGAACACTGAAGCTTTCTTT.

V and J are TRBV4-1 and TRBJ2-7; D unresolved. Germline CDR1 is MGHRA and CDR2 is YSYEKL. Trimming shortened V by 4 bases and J by 5 bases, and 6 bases separated the two germline ends. This CDR3 has 11 residues. CDR3 residues: CASSRVNEQYF. The DNA of the CDR3 is TGCGCCAGCAGCCGGGTCAACGAGCAGTACTTC.

There are a few counts of this clone. The rearrangement uses TRBV27 and TRBJ2-4; 10 bases fit TRBD1. Germline CDR1 reads MNHEY; CDR2 reads SMNVEV (reference sequence). Trimming took 5 bases from V and 7 from J; bases not matched to a gene: 11. This CDR3 spans 16 amino acids. The CDR3, as DNA: TGTGCCAGCAGTGAGACAGGGGGCGCGGCTCGCAACATTCAGTACTTC. Residues: CASSETGGAARNIQYF.